Shown below are 28 T cell receptor beta chains from a single sample sequenced in a study of OX40 agonist ivuxolimab in advanced cancers. Assay used: immunoSEQ multiplex PCR; TCRdb lists only in-frame clones, some missing. In the table there are 25,000 or so clones, around nine tenths of which are singletons. This specimen was CD4+ or CD8+ T cells sorted from blood, taken in a trial of the OX40 agonist ivuxolimab. These receptors were taken from an adult with an advanced solid tumor such as melanoma, head and neck, liver or kidney cancer.

J is TRBJ2-7 and V is TRBV19, with a possible D match to TRBD1 (6 bases). This CDR3 is 11 amino acids long. Germline V gene data show CDR1 as LNHDA and CDR2 as SQIVND (reference sequence). The V and J ends lost 4 bases and 6 bases respectively, with 7 bases between them. CDR3 in DNA: TGTGCCAGTAGTACAGGGGTCGAGCAGTACTTC. Translating gives CASSTGVEQYF.

The chain's CDR3 is CASSPTGLSLPRNTEAFF. The CDR3 DNA sequence: TGTGCCAGCTCACCTACAGGCCTTTCACTCCCCCGGAACACTGAAGCTTTCTTT. The rearrangement uses TRBV18 and TRBJ1-1; weak D call: TRBD1 (5 bases). V was cut by 3 bases and J by 1 base, with 21 bases left in between. Germline values: CDR1 KGHSH, CDR2 LQKENI. This CDR3 contains 18 residues.

The chain has TRBV6-5 and TRBJ1-2; unclear D gene. CDR3 size: 12 residues. V lost 2 bases and J 6 bases, leaving 7 bases between the germline ends. The germline V gene has CDR1 MNHEY and CDR2 SVGAGI. The CDR3 loop is CASSYGRHGYTF. The CDR3 region has the DNA TGTGCCAGCAGTTACGGCCGGCATGGCTACACCTTC.

The CDR3 region is CASSLESRHYGYTF. CDR3 sequence (DNA): TGTGCCAGCAGTTTGGAGTCCCGGCACTATGGCTACACCTTC. The rearrangement uses TRBV28 and TRBJ1-2; D gene uncertain. The germline V gene encodes CDR1 MDHEN and CDR2 SYDVKM. Trimming cost V 3 bases and J 3 bases, with 11 bases left between them. The CDR3 consists of 14 residues.

This clone was picked up one time. The gene calls are TRBV18 and TRBJ1-1; tentative D call: TRBD1 (6 bases). Germline CDR1 is KGHSH and CDR2 is LQKENI. This CDR3 comprises 12 residues. Deletions cut 2 bases from V and 6 bases from J, with 7 bases between. The CDR3 here is CASSPAGAEAFF. For the CDR3, the DNA is TGTGCCAGCTCACCAGCAGGGGCTGAAGCTTTCTTT.

This clone appeared a few times. The V and J genes are TRBV14 and TRBJ2-7, with D unclear. The CDR3 has 16 amino acids. CDR1 is SGHDN and CDR2 is FVKESK in the germline V gene. V was shortened by 0 bases and J by 3 bases, with 15 bases between the two germline ends. The CDR3 protein is CASSQEFLAYRYEQYF. The CDR3 nucleotides are TGTGCCAGCAGCCAAGAATTTCTGGCGTACCGCTACGAGCAGTACTTC.

The chain combines TRBV5-1 with TRBJ1-1, with no clear D. The CDR3 extends over 12 amino acids. V was shortened by 7 bases and J by 1 base, with 8 bases between the two germline ends. The germline gives CDR1 SGHRS, CDR2 YFSETQ. The CDR3 sequence: CASRTGNTEAFF. CDR3 DNA: TGCGCCAGCCGGACGGGGAACACTGAAGCTTTCTTT.

This clone ranks as medium-sized. Other DNA sequences in the same sample also yield this CDR3. The rearrangement uses TRBV5-1 and TRBJ1-1; TRBD1 aligns across 7 bases. Trimming removed 4 bases from V and 5 bases from J; junction bases left unmatched: 8. The CDR3 runs 14 residues. Germline lookup yields CDR1 SGHRS and CDR2 YFSETQ. CDR3: CASSQQGLGTEAFF. The CDR3 DNA sequence: TGCGCCAGCAGCCAACAGGGGCTGGGGACTGAAGCTTTCTTT.

The rearrangement links TRBV18 to TRBJ2-7; D might be TRBD1 (6 bases). Germline values: CDR1 KGHSH, CDR2 LQKENI. Trimming pared 2 bases from V and 7 bases from J, leaving 24 bases between. The CDR3 sequence is 17 residues long. In DNA, the CDR3 is TGTGCCAGCTCACCAAAGAGACAGGAGCGACTTAGAGGGGAGCAGTACTTC. Residues: CASSPKRQERLRGEQYF.

This clone showed up just once. The gene calls are TRBV18 and TRBJ2-6; D gene uncertain. V was shortened by 3 bases and J by 2 bases, with 8 bases between the two germline ends. From germline, CDR1 is KGHSH and CDR2 LQKENI. The CDR3 spans 15 residues. CDR3 region: CASSPKGTGANVLTF. CDR3 nucleotide sequence: TGTGCCAGCTCACCGAAGGGAACTGGGGCCAACGTCCTGACTTTC. Variable domain in full (rest from reference TRBV18 and TRBJ2-6): NAGVMQNPRHLVRRRGQEARLRCSPMKGHSHVYWYRQLPEEGLKFMVYLQKENIIDESGMPKERFSAEFPKEGPSILRIQQVVRGDSAAYFCASSPKGTGANVLTFGAGSRLTVL.

CDR3: CASSVEGLGNNEQYF. The CDR3, as DNA: TGTGCCAGCAGCGTAGAGGGGCTAGGTAACAACGAGCAGTACTTC. V is TRBV9 and J is TRBJ2-7; D may be TRBD1 (5 bases). Germline-derived CDR1 and CDR2 are SGDLS and YYNGEE. The CDR3 covers 15 residues. V lost 0 bases and J lost 5, with 15 bases in between.

The rearrangement links TRBV7-2 to TRBJ2-3, with D tentatively TRBD2 (6 bases). Looked up from germline, CDR1 is SGHTA and CDR2 is FQGNSA. The CDR3 loop spans 15 amino acids. Trimming cost V 4 bases and J 1 base, with 12 bases left between them. The CDR3 DNA reads TGTGCCAGCAGCTCTCCGGGAGTCGGCACAGATACGCAGTATTTT. Translation: CASSSPGVGTDTQYF.

This clone was seen just once. The DNA of the CDR3 is TGTGCCAGCTCACCGGGGGCACAACCTAATGAAAAACTGTTTTTT. Protein: CASSPGAQPNEKLFF. The V gene is TRBV18, the J gene TRBJ1-4; a possible D gene is TRBD1 (6 bases). Germline V lookup: CDR1 KGHSH, CDR2 LQKENI. The V end lost 3 bases, the J end lost 3 bases, and 11 bases lay between the germline ends. The CDR3 is made up of 15 amino acids.

This clone appeared once. The chain carries TRBV7-2 and TRBJ1-3; D unclear. The CDR3 totals 17 residues. The ends were cut back, 1 base at V and 1 base at J, with 14 bases in the middle. The germline V gene has CDR1 SGHTA and CDR2 FQGNSA. The CDR3 DNA follows: TGTGCCAGCAGCTTAGACCCCCTGAGGTGGTCTGGAAACACCATATATTTT. The encoded protein is CASSLDPLRWSGNTIYF.

This sequence joins TRBV19 and TRBJ2-6; 8 bases align to TRBD1. This CDR3 contains 15 residues. From germline, CDR1 is LNHDA and CDR2 SQIVND (reference sequence). The V and J ends lost 9 bases and 0 bases, in that order; junction bases with no gene match: 4. The CDR3 loop reads CARGQENSGANVLTF. CDR3 sequence (DNA): TGTGCCAGGGGACAGGAAAACTCTGGGGCCAACGTCCTGACTTTC.

The chain carries TRBV30 and TRBJ2-7; D gene ambiguous. The CDR3 spans 11 residues. Trimming left V 2 bases short and J 3 bases short, with 5 bases between. Per germline, CDR1 GTSNPN and CDR2 SVGIG (reference sequence). CDR3 amino acids: CAWSTNYEQYF. In DNA form, the CDR3 reads TGTGCCTGGAGTACAAACTACGAGCAGTACTTC.

The rearrangement joins TRBV2 to TRBJ2-7, with D uncertain. Trimming pared 1 base from V and 3 bases from J, leaving 1 base between. From germline, CDR1 is SNHLY and CDR2 FYNNEI. The CDR3 is 11 residues long. CDR3 in amino acids: CASSEGYEQYF. CDR3 in DNA: TGTGCCAGCAGTGAAGGCTACGAGCAGTACTTC.

The rearrangement links TRBV10-3 to TRBJ2-1, with 9 positions matching TRBD1. CDR1 and CDR2 from the germline V gene are ENHRY and SYGVKD. Trimming took 6 bases from V and 7 from J; bases not matched to a gene: 7. The CDR3 has 14 amino acids. CDR3: CAISTGTGSNEQFF. CDR3 sequence (DNA): TGTGCCATCAGCACCGGGACAGGGTCGAATGAGCAGTTCTTC.

The chain has TRBV25-1 and TRBJ1-1, with no clear D. The CDR3 has 15 residues. Germline CDR1 and CDR2: MGHDK and SYGVNS. V lost 3 bases to trimming and J lost 6 bases, with 17 bases between them. The CDR3 DNA follows: TGTGCCAGCAGTGACCAACCCTCATCGGGGTCTGAAGCTTTCTTT. Amino acid sequence: CASSDQPSSGSEAFF. Together with reference TRBV25-1 and TRBJ1-1, the CDR3 gives the full variable domain: EADIYQTPRYLVIGTGKKITLECSQTMGHDKMYWYQQDPGMELHLIHYSYGVNSTEKGDLSSESTVSRIRTEHFPLTLESARPSHTSQYLCASSDQPSSGSEAFFGQGTRLTVV.

The rearrangement joins TRBV19 to TRBJ1-2; D is uncertain. Trimming removed 3 bases at V and 4 bases at J, with 15 bases between. Germline V gene lookup returns CDR1 LNHDA and CDR2 SQIVND (reference sequence). The length of the CDR3 is 15 residues. DNA of the CDR3: TGTGCCAGTAGTATTTTATCGGGTCCGATCTATGGCTACACCTTC. Its translation is CASSILSGPIYGYTF.

V and J are TRBV2 and TRBJ2-5; D might be TRBD2 (5 bases). Germline CDR1 SNHLY, CDR2 FYNNEI. Trimming pared 8 bases from V and 0 bases from J, leaving 13 bases between. CDR3 length equals 14 residues. In DNA, the CDR3 is TGTGCCAGCCTTACCCGGACTTACCAAGAGACCCAGTACTTC. Translated, it gives CASLTRTYQETQYF. Supplemented by reference TRBV2 and TRBJ2-5, the full variable domain reads EPEVTQTPSHQVTQMGQEVILRCVPISNHLYFYWYRQILGQKVEFLVSFYNNEISEKSEIFDDQFSVERPDGSNFTLKIRSTKLEDSAMYFCASLTRTYQETQYFGPGTRLLVL.

The chain joins TRBV6-1 to TRBJ1-2; D ambiguous. The V gene lost 5 bases and the J gene lost 1 base, with 5 bases spanning the gap. Germline values: CDR1 MNHNS, CDR2 SASEGT. CDR3 length: 12 amino acids. The CDR3 DNA is TGTGCCAGCAGTTCGGGTAACTATGGCTACACCTTC. It encodes CASSSGNYGYTF.

The chain combines TRBV28 with TRBJ1-5; the D is unclear. The CDR3 consists of 12 residues. Germline loops: CDR1 MDHEN, CDR2 SYDVKM. V shed 10 bases and J shed 4 bases, with 11 bases lying between them. The CDR3 nucleotides read TGTGCCACAGGAGGGCATAATCAGCCCCAGCATTTT. It specifies CATGGHNQPQHF.

The chain is built from TRBV19 and TRBJ2-1; D possibly uses TRBD1 or TRBD2 (5 bases each). Trimming took off 6 bases at V and 4 bases at J, with 19 bases between the two ends. CDR1 is LNHDA and CDR2 is SQIVND in the germline V gene (reference sequence). The CDR3 covers 16 residues. DNA for the CDR3: TGTGCCAGTAGGGGGGTGGGACCCTCGTCGTACAATGAGCAGTTCTTC. Its protein product is CASRGVGPSSYNEQFF.

V usage is TRBV7-9 and J usage is TRBJ2-7; a possible D gene is TRBD1 (5 bases). The germline V gene has CDR1 SEHNR and CDR2 FQNEAQ (reference sequence). The CDR3 has 13 amino acids. V dropped 3 bases and J dropped 4 bases, with 10 bases sitting between them. CDR3 DNA: TGTGCCAGCAGCTTCTGGGGCGAATACGAGCAGTACTTC. Translated, it gives CASSFWGEYEQYF.

The rearrangement uses TRBV5-1 and TRBJ2-7; 8 nucleotides match TRBD1. CDR1 SGHRS and CDR2 YFSETQ come from the germline V gene. V shed 0 bases and J 3 bases; nucleotides not matched to a gene: 5. The CDR3 contains 15 residues. The CDR3 DNA follows: TGCGCCAGCAGCTTGGGGGGTGGGACAGGCTACGAGCAGTACTTC. This sequence encodes CASSLGGGTGYEQYF.

The chain recombines TRBV7-9 with TRBJ2-7; D unclear. The germline V gene has CDR1 SEHNR and CDR2 FQNEAQ (reference sequence). This CDR3 contains 14 residues. The V end lost 2 bases, the J end lost 1 base, and 9 bases lay between the germline ends. CDR3 sequence reads: CASSLNIVSYEQYF. As DNA, the CDR3 is TGTGCCAGCAGCTTAAACATCGTTTCCTACGAGCAGTACTTC.

This clone was observed a handful of times. V gene TRBV5-1 combines with J gene TRBJ1-5, with TRBD1 as a possible D gene (5 bases). The CDR3 has 13 residues. The V gene lost 7 bases and the J gene lost 4 bases, with 12 bases spanning the gap. Germline CDR1 SGHRS, CDR2 YFSETQ. The CDR3 loop reads CASALDINQPQHF. In DNA form, the CDR3 reads TGCGCCAGCGCCCTGGACATAAATCAGCCCCAGCATTTT.